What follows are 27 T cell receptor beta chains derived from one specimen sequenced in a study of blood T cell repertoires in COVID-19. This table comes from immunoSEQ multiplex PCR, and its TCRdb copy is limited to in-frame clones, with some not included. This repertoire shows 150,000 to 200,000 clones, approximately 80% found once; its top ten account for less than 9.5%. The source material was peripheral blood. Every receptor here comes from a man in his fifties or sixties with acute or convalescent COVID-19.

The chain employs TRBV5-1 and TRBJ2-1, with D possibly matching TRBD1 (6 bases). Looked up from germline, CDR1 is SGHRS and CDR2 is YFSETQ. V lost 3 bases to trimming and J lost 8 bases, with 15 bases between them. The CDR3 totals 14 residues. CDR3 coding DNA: TGCGCCAGCAGCTATGGGCCAGGGGTTCATGAGCAGTTCTTC. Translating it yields CASSYGPGVHEQFF. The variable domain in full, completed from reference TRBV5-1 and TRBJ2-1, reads KAGVTQTPRYLIKTRGQQVTLSCSPISGHRSVSWYQQTPGQGLQFLFEYFSETQRNKGNFPGRFSGRQFSNSRSEMNVSTLELGDSALYLCASSYGPGVHEQFFGPGTRLTVL.

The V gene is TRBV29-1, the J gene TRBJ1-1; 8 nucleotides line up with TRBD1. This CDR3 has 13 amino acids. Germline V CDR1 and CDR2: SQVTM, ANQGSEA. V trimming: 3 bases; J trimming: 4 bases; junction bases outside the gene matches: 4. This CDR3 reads CSVDRGLSTEAFF. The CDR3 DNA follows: TGCAGCGTTGACAGGGGGCTTTCCACTGAAGCTTTCTTT.

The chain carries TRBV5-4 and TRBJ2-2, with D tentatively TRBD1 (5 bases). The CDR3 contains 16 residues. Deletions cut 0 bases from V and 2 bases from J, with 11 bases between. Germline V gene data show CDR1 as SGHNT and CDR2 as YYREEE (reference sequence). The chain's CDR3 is CASSLVRTSNTGELFF. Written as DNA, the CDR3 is TGTGCCAGCAGCTTGGTCCGGACAAGTAACACCGGGGAGCTGTTTTTT.

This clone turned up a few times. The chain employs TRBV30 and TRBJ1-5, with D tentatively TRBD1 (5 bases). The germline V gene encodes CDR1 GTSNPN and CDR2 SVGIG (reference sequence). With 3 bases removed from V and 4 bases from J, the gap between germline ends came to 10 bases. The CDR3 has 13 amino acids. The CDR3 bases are TGTGCCTGGAGCGCCCAGGGAAATCAGCCCCAGCATTTT. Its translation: CAWSAQGNQPQHF.

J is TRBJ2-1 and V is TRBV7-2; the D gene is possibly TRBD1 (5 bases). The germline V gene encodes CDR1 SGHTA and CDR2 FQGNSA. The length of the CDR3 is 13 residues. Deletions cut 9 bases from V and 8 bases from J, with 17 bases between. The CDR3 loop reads CASNRQVVDEQFF. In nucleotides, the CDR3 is TGTGCCAGTAACAGGCAGGTAGTTGATGAGCAGTTCTTC.

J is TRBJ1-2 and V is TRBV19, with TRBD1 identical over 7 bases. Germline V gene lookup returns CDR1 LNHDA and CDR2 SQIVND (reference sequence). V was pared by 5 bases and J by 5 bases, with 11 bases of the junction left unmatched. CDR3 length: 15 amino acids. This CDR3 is CASSFFDRAGYGYTF. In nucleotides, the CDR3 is TGTGCCAGTAGTTTCTTCGACAGGGCGGGATATGGCTACACCTTC.

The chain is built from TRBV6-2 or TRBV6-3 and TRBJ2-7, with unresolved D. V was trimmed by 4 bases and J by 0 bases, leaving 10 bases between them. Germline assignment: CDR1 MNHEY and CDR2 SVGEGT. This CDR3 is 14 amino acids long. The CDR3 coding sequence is TGTGCCAGCAGTTTATATAGAAGCTCCTACGAGCAGTACTTC. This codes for CASSLYRSSYEQYF.

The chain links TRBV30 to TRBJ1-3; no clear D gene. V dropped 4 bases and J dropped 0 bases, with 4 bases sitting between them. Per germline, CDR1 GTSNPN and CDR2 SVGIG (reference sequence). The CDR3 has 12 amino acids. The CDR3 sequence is CAWKSSGNTIYF. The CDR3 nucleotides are TGTGCCTGGAAGAGCTCTGGAAACACCATATATTTT.

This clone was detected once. As DNA, the CDR3 is TGTGCCAGCAGCTTAGGGACAGGGGGCTATGGCTACACCTTC. Protein sequence: CASSLGTGGYGYTF. V and J are TRBV13 and TRBJ1-2, with 9 nucleotides matching TRBD1. The CDR3 has 14 amino acids. Trimming at V came to 0 bases and at J to 4 bases, leaving 0 bases not matched to a gene. Germline CDR1 PRHDT, CDR2 FYEKMQ (reference sequence).

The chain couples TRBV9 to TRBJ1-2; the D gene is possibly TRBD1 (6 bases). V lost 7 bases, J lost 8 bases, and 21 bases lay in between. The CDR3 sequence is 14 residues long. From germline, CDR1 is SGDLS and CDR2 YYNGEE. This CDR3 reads CASGAGAPSMGYTF. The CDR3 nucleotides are TGTGCCAGCGGGGCAGGGGCACCCTCTATGGGCTACACCTTC.

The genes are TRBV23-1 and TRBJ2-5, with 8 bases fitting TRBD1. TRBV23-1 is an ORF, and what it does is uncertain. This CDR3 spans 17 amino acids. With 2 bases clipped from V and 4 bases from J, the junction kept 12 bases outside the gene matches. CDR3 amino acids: CASSQGRRGLVRETQYF. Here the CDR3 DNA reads TGCGCCAGCAGTCAAGGGCGCAGGGGGCTCGTCCGAGAGACCCAGTACTTC.

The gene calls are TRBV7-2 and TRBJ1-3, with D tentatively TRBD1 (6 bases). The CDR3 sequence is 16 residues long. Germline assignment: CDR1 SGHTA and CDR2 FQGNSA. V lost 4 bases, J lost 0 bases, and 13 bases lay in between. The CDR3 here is CASSSRTAYSGNTIYF. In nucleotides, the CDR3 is TGTGCCAGCAGCTCCCGGACAGCATACTCTGGAAACACCATATATTTT.

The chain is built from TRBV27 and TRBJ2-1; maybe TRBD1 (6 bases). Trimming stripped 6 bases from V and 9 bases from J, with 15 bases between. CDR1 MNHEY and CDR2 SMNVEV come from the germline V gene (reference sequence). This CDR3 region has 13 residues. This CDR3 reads CASSPQGRGEQFF. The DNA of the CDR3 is TGTGCCAGCAGCCCTCAGGGGCGAGGTGAGCAGTTCTTC.

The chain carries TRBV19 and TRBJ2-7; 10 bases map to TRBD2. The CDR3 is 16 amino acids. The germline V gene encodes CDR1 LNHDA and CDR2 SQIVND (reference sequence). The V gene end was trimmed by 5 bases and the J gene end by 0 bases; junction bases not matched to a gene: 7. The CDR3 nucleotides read TGTGCCAGTAGTGCCCCTAGCGGGGGCCGCTCCTACGAGCAGTACTTC. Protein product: CASSAPSGGRSYEQYF.

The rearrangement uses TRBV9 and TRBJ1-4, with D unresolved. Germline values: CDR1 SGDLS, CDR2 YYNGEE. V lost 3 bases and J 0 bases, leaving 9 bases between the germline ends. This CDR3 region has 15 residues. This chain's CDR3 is CASSAGPTTNEKLFF. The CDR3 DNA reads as TGTGCCAGCAGCGCGGGTCCGACAACTAATGAAAAACTGTTTTTT.

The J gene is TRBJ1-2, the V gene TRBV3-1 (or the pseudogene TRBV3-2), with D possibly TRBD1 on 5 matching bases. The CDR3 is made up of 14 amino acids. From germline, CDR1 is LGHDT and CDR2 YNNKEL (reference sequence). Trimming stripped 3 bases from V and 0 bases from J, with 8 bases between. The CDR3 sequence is CASSQLTANYGYTF. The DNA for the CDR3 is TGTGCCAGCAGCCAGTTGACAGCTAACTATGGCTACACCTTC.

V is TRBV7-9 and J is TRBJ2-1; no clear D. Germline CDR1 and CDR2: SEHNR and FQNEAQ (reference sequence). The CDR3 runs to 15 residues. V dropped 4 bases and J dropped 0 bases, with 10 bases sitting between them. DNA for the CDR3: TGTGCCAGCAGCTCGTGGGCAACCTCCTACAATGAGCAGTTCTTC. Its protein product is CASSSWATSYNEQFF. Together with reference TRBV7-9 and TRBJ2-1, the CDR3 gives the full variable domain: DTGVSQNPRHKITKRGQNVTFRCDPISEHNRLYWYRQTLGQGPEFLTYFQNEAQLEKSRLLSDRFSAERPKGSFSTLEIQRTEQGDSAMYLCASSSWATSYNEQFFGPGTRLTVL.

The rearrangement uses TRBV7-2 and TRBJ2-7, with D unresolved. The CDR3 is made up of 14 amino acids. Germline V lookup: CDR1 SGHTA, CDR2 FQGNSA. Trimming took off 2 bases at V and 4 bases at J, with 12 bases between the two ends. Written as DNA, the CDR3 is TGTGCCAGCAGCTTAACCGGTAGTGAGTACGAGCAGTACTTC. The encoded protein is CASSLTGSEYEQYF.

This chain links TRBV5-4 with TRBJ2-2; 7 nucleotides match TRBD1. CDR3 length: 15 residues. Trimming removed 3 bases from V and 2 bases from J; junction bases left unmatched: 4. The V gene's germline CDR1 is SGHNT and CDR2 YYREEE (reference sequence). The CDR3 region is CASSYGTDNTGELFF. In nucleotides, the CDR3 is TGTGCCAGCAGCTATGGGACAGACAACACCGGGGAGCTGTTTTTT. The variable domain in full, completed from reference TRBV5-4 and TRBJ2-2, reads ETGVTQSPTHLIKTRGQQVTLRCSSQSGHNTVSWYQQALGQGPQFIFQYYREEENGRGNFPPRFSGLQFPNYSSELNVNALELDDSALYLCASSYGTDNTGELFFGEGSRLTVL.

The CDR3 DNA reads as TGTGCCAGCAGCTTAGAGGAGCGGGGGAGCACAGATACGCAGTATTTT. As protein: CASSLEERGSTDTQYF. The chain combines TRBV11-1 with TRBJ2-3, with 8 bases identical to TRBD2. The CDR3 has 16 residues. CDR1 is SGHAT, CDR2 FQDESV, per germline (reference sequence). J was trimmed by 0 bases and V by 1 base; bases with no gene match: 3.

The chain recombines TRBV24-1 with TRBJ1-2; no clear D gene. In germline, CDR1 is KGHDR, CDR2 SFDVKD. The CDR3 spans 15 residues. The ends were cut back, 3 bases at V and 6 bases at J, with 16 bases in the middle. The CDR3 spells CATSDTLGGPDGYTF. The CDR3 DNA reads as TGTGCCACCAGTGATACACTTGGAGGACCGGATGGCTACACCTTC.

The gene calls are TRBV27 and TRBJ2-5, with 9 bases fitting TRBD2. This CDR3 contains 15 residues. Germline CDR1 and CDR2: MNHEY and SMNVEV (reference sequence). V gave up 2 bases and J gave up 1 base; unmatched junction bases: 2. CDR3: CASSLIAGAQETQYF. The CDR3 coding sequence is TGTGCCAGCAGTTTAATAGCGGGGGCCCAAGAGACCCAGTACTTC.

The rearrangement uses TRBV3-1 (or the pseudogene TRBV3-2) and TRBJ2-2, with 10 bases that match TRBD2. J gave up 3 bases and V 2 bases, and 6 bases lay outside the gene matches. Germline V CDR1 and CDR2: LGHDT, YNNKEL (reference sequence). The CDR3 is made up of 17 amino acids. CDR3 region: CASSQFSGGTYTGELFF. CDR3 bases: TGTGCCAGCAGCCAATTTAGCGGGGGGACATACACCGGGGAGCTGTTTTTT.

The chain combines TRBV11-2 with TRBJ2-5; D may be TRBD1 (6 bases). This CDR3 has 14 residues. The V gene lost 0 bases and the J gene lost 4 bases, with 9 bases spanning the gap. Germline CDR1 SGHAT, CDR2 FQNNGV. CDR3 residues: CASSLDYRAETQYF. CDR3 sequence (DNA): TGTGCCAGCAGCTTAGATTACAGGGCAGAGACCCAGTACTTC.

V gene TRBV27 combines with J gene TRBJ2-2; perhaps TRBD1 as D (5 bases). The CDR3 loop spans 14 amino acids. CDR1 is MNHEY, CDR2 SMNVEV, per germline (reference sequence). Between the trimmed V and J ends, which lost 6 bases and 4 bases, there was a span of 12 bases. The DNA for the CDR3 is TGTGCCAGCAGACTCCAGGGCTTCACCGGGGAGCTGTTTTTT. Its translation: CASRLQGFTGELFF.

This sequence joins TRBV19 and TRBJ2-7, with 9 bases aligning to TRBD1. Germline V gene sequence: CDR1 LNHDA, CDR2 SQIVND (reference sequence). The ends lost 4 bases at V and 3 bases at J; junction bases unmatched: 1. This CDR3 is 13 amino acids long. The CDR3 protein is CASSRDRDYEQYF. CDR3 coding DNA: TGTGCCAGTAGTAGGGACAGGGACTACGAGCAGTACTTC.

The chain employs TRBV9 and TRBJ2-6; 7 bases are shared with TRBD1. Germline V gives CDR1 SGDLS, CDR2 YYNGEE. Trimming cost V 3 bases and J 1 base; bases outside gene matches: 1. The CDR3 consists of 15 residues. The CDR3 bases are TGTGCCAGCAGCGCACAGGGGTCTGGGGCCAACGTCCTGACTTTC. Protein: CASSAQGSGANVLTF.